This TCR beta chain was recorded in a study of blood T cells in healthy people across ages. Overall study findings and caveats: It was held that the diversity estimates obtained from one million T cells were underestimates.

A few counts support this clonotype. Its specificity is unknown. The study drew donors from healthy Caucasian individuals in Russia aged roughly 6 to 100. Combining a sample-barcoded 5' primer with a J-beta primer mix, a second PCR ran for about 7 to 11 cycles. TCRdb reprocessed the 5' RACE reads with MiXCR, giving one entry per CDR3 protein. Among about 780,000 distinct CDR3 sequences, around a quarter were seen once, and the ten largest hold around 3%. The CDR3 is 15 amino acids. Trimming stripped 3 bases from V and 3 bases from J, with 14 bases between. These data were likewise used in another study, on T cells of mothers and their children.

The chain links TRBV12-3 or TRBV12-4 to TRBJ2-5; D is perhaps TRBD1 or TRBD2 (5 bases each). This TCR came from a boy between 10 and 17 years old in good health. The sequencing sample was made of blood. The CDR3 DNA reads TGTGCCAGCAGTTTGGGCGCAGGGAGAAAAGAGACCCAGTACTTC. Translated, it gives CASSLGAGRKETQYF.